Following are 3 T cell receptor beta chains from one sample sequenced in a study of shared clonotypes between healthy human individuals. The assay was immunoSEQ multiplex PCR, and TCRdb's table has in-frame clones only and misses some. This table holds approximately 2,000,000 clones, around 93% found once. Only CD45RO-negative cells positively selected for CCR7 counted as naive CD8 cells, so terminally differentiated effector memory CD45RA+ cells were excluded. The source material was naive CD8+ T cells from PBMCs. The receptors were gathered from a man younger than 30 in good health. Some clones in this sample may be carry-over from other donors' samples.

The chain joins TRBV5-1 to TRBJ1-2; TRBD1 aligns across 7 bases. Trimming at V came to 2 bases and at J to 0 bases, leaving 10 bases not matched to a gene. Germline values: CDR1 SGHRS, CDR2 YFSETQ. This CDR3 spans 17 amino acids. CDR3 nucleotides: TGCGCCAGCAGCTTTGGGGACAGCAGAGTCGCTAACTATGGCTACACCTTC. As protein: CASSFGDSRVANYGYTF.

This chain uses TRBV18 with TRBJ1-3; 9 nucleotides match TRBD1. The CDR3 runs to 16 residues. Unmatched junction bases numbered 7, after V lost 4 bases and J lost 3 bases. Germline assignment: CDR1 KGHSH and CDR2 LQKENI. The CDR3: CASSRTGTGLGNTIYF. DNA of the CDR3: TGTGCCAGCTCACGGACCGGGACAGGGCTTGGAAACACCATATATTTT.

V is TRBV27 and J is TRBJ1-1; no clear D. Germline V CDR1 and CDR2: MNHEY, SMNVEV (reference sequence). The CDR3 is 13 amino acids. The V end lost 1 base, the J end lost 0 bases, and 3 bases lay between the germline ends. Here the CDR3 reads CASSLYMNTEAFF. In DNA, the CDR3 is TGTGCCAGCAGTTTATACATGAACACTGAAGCTTTCTTT.